The clone carrying this T cell receptor beta chain was counted between two and nine times. The sample comes from a study of T cells after yellow fever vaccination. In TCRdb, the 5' RACE reads were re-called with MiXCR into one record per CDR3 protein. The data show a few hundred thousand distinct CDR3 sequences, 6.5% to 7.5% seen once. The receptor was isolated from a man aged 25 to 45 who received the YFV17D yellow fever vaccine. The sample consisted of CD4+ T cells sorted from PBMCs, taken on the day of the yellow fever booster vaccination.

CDR3 sequence reads: CASQGTKDSPLHF. DNA for the CDR3: TGTGCCAGCCAGGGGACCAAGGATTCACCCCTCCACTTT. This chain connects TRBV6-1 to TRBJ1-6; TRBD1 is a possible D gene (6 bases). V lost 8 bases, J lost 8 bases, and 13 bases lay in between. Germline V gene lookup returns CDR1 MNHNS and CDR2 SASEGT. The length of the CDR3 is 13 residues.